Listed below are T cell receptor beta chains from one sample, sequenced in a study. TCRdb recomputed calls from the RT-PCR reads with MiXCR, one row per CDR3 protein. The sample has about 680,000 distinct CDR3 sequences; around 14% are singletons. The sequencing input was memory CD4+ T cells from blood. Receptor source: a female donor in good health, serving as a healthy control. CDR3s include the opening cysteine and the closing phenylalanine or tryptophan. Each record gives: J gene, clone size, V gene, D gene, CDR3 protein, CDR3 DNA. The D gene is left open where the match is weak. Not all rows give a size; the values are once, few, many and, for expanded clones, a class.

J: TRBJ2-2; size: few; V: TRBV12-3/TRBV12-4; D: .; CDR3: CASRASSLNTGELFF; DNA: TGTGCCAGCAGAGCCAGTTCACTGAACACCGGGGAGCTGTTTTTT
J: TRBJ1-4; size: .; V: TRBV24-1; D: .; CDR3: CATSDPTDGNEKLFF; DNA: TGTGCCACCAGTGACCCGACGGATGGGAATGAAAAACTGTTTTTT
J: TRBJ2-1; size: few; V: TRBV20-1; D: TRBD2; CDR3: CSAYGLAGDNEQFF; DNA: TGCAGTGCTTACGGACTAGCGGGAGACAATGAGCAGTTCTTC
J: TRBJ2-4; size: many; V: TRBV20-1; D: TRBD1; CDR3: CSATGTGGENIQYF; DNA: TGCAGTGCAACCGGGACAGGGGGGGAAAACATTCAGTACTTC
J: TRBJ2-7; size: few; V: TRBV20-1; D: .; CDR3: CSRVAGMGNEYEQYF; DNA: TGCAGTAGAGTGGCGGGAATGGGTAACGAGTACGAGCAGTACTTC
J: TRBJ2-7; size: .; V: TRBV10-3; D: .; CDR3: CAIKNEYEQYF; DNA: TGTGCCATCAAGAACGAATACGAGCAGTACTTC
J: TRBJ2-1; size: .; V: TRBV18; D: .; CDR3: CASSPPQNQAAWEHFF; DNA: TGTGCCAGCTCACCACCTCAGAACCAAGCCGCATGGGAGCATTTCTTC
J: TRBJ2-7; size: .; V: TRBV4-3; D: .; CDR3: CASSQERGWGARSYEQYF; DNA: TGCGCCAGCAGCCAAGAGAGGGGGTGGGGGGCGCGGAGTTACGAGCAGTACTTC
J: TRBJ1-3; size: many; V: TRBV9; D: TRBD1; CDR3: CASSDPEGAGGNTIYF; DNA: TGTGCCAGCAGCGACCCGGAGGGGGCAGGTGGAAACACCATATATTTT
J: TRBJ2-7; size: few; V: TRBV20-1; D: .; CDR3: CSAPKVPTSYEQYF; DNA: TGCAGTGCTCCGAAGGTACCAACTTCCTACGAGCAGTACTTC
J: TRBJ2-7; size: few; V: TRBV5-1; D: TRBD2; CDR3: CASSLLSGMYEQYF; DNA: TGCGCCAGCAGCTTGCTTAGCGGGATGTACGAGCAGTACTTC
J: TRBJ2-5; size: many; V: TRBV12-3/TRBV12-4; D: TRBD2; CDR3: CASSLKGTREDF; DNA: TGTGCCAGCAGTTTAAAAGGGACCCGGGAGGACTTC
J: TRBJ1-2; size: many; V: TRBV7-2; D: TRBD1; CDR3: CASSLGTGGGYTF; DNA: TGTGCCAGCAGTTTGGGGACAGGGGGTGGCTACACCTTC
J: TRBJ1-5; size: many; V: TRBV20-1; D: TRBD1; CDR3: CSVRIGQGEVQPQHF; DNA: TGCAGTGTCAGGATCGGACAGGGGGAAGTGCAGCCCCAGCATTTT
J: TRBJ2-2; size: many; V: TRBV7-2; D: TRBD2; CDR3: CASSGGGTANTGELFF; DNA: TGTGCCAGCAGTGGGGGAGGGACGGCGAACACCGGGGAGCTGTTTTTT
J: TRBJ2-1; size: .; V: TRBV9; D: .; CDR3: CASSVVSVYNEQFF; DNA: TGTGCCAGCAGCGTAGTTAGTGTCTACAATGAGCAGTTCTTC
J: TRBJ1-3; size: few; V: TRBV7-2; D: .; CDR3: CASSPPGTSSGNTIYF; DNA: TGTGCCAGCAGCCCACCGGGTACCAGCTCTGGAAACACCATATATTTT